This TCR beta chain was identified during a study of blood T cell repertoires in COVID-19. Study-level information: Specimens from acute and convalescent COVID-19 originated in the United States, Italy and Spain. PBMCs, B-cell-depleted T cells, or T cells were the source of the cDNA or gDNA that made up the material.

Germline CDR1 and CDR2: LNHNV and YYDKDF (reference sequence). V was pared by 1 base and J by 2 bases, with 8 bases of the junction left unmatched. CDR3 length: 17 residues. In the study's own analysis: Estimation of nucleated cell counts relied on the amplification of reference gene primers. Sequencing was performed with immunoSEQ multiplex PCR; in TCRdb, only in-frame clones are kept and a portion is missing. That table supplies the V and J calls and clone size; D and trimming were determined from the DNA. The repertoire holds 370,000 or so clones, about 80% seen once, with 1.1% in the top ten. The chain is built from TRBV15 and TRBJ1-3; 7 bases align to TRBD1. The clonotype comes from a human donor with acute or convalescent COVID-19. The donor label of this sample is uncertain. The sample comprised peripheral blood. The chain's CDR3 is CATSRARQGTTGNTIYF. CDR3 DNA sequence: TGTGCCACCAGCAGAGCAAGACAGGGTACTACTGGAAACACCATATATTTT.